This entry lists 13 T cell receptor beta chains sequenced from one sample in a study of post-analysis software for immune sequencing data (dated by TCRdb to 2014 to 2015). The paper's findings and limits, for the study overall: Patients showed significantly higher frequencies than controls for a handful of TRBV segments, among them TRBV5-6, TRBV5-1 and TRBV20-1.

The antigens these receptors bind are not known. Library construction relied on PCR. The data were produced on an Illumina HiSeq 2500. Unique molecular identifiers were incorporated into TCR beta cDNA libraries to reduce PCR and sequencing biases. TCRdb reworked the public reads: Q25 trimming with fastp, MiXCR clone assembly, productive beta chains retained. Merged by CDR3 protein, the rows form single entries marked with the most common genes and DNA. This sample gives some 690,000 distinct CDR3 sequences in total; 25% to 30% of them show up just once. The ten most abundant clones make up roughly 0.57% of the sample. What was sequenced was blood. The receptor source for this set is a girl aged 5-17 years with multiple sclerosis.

The DNA of the CDR3 is TGCAGTCCGCGACTAGCGGACAGCTACGAGCAGTACTTC. As protein: CSPRLADSYEQYF. The chain recombines TRBV20-1 with TRBJ2-5; 9 positions match TRBD2. The J call may be wrong; the DNA end is better matched by TRBJ2-7. Germline V CDR1 and CDR2: DFQATT, SNEGSKA (reference sequence). The CDR3 loop spans 13 amino acids.

CDR3 loop: CASSPDIRTEETQYF. The CDR3 nucleotides are TGTGCCAGCAGTCCCGATATCCGGACCGAAGAGACCCAGTACTTC. The rearrangement uses TRBV27 and TRBJ2-5; D is ambiguous. Per the germline V gene, CDR1 is MNHEY and CDR2 is SMNVEV (reference sequence). The CDR3 loop spans 15 amino acids. With 5 bases removed from V and 3 bases from J, the gap between germline ends came to 16 bases.

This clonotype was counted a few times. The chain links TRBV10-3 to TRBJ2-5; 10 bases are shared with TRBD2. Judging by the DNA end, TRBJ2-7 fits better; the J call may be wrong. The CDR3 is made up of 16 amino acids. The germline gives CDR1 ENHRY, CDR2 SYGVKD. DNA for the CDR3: TGTGCCATCAGTGAGTCTGGGCTAGCGGGAGTTTCCGAGCAGTACTTC. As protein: CAISESGLAGVSEQYF.

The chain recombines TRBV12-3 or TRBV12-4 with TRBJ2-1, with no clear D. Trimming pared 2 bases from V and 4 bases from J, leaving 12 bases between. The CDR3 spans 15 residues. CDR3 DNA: TGTGCCAGCAGTTTATTCCCTCGCCCTTACAATGAGCAGTTCTTC. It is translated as CASSLFPRPYNEQFF.

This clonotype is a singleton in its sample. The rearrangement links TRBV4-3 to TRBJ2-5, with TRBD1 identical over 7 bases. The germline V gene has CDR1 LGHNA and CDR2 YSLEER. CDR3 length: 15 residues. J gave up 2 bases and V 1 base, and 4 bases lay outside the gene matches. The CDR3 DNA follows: TGCGCCAGCAGCCAAGCATGGGACAGACAAGAGACCCAGTACTTC. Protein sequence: CASSQAWDRQETQYF.

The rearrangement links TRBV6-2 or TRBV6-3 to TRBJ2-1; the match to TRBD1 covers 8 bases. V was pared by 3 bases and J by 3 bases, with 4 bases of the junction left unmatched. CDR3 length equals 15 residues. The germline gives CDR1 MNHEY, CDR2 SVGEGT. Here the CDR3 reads CASSYQGANYNEQFF. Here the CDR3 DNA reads TGTGCCAGCAGTTATCAGGGGGCAAACTACAATGAGCAGTTCTTC.

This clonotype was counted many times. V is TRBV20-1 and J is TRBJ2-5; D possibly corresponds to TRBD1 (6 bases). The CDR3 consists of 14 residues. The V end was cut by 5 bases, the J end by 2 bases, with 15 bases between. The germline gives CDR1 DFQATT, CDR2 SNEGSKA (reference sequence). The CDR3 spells CSAFPGTRQETQYF. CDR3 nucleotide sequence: TGCAGTGCTTTCCCCGGGACACGTCAAGAGACCCAGTACTTC.

CDR3 sequence: CASSLGGEDYGYTF. As DNA, the CDR3 is TGTGCCAGCAGCTTGGGGGGAGAGGACTATGGCTACACCTTC. V usage is TRBV13 and J usage is TRBJ1-2; tentatively, D is TRBD1 (5 bases). This CDR3 comprises 14 residues. Germline V gene sequence: CDR1 PRHDT, CDR2 FYEKMQ (reference sequence). Trimming took 3 bases from V and 3 from J, leaving 11 bases between them.

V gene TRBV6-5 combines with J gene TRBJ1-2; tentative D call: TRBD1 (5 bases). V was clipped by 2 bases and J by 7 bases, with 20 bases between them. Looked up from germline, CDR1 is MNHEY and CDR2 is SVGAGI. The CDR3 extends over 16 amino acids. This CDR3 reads CASSYHDGQGGAGYTF. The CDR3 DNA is TGTGCCAGCAGTTACCACGACGGGCAGGGTGGGGCTGGCTACACCTTC.

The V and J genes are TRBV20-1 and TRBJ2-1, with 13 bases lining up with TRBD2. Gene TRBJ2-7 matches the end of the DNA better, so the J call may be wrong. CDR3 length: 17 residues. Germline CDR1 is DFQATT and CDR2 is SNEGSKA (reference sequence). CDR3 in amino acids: CSARALAGGPGYNEQYF. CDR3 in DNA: TGCAGTGCTAGAGCACTAGCGGGAGGGCCAGGATACAATGAGCAGTACTTC.

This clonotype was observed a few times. The CDR3 is CASSRMTESSYEQYF. The CDR3 DNA reads TGCGCCAGCAGCCGCATGACGGAGAGCTCCTACGAGCAGTACTTC. V gene TRBV5-1 combines with J gene TRBJ2-7; D is undetermined. The CDR3 totals 15 residues. Germline assignment: CDR1 SGHRS and CDR2 YFSETQ. Trimming pared 4 bases from V and 0 bases from J, leaving 14 bases between.

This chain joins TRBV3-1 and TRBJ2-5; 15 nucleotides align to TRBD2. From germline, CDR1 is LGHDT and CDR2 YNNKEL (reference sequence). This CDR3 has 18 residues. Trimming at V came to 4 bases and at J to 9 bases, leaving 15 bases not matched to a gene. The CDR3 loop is CASSPPPGLAGGHGAQYF. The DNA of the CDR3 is TGTGCCAGCAGCCCCCCACCGGGACTAGCGGGGGGCCATGGGGCCCAGTACTTC.

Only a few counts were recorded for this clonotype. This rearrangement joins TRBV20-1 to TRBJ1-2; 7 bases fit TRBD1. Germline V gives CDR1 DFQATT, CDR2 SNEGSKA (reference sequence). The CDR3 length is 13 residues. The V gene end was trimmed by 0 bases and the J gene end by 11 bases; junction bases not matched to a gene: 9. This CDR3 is CSARDSGTVTYTF. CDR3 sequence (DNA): TGCAGTGCTAGAGATAGCGGGACAGTGACATACACCTTC.